This passage covers 27 T cell receptor beta chains from one sample sequenced in a study of CD8 T cells in Susac syndrome. Random hexamers primed reverse transcription of roughly 0.5 to 1 ug RNA. MiXCR, run by TCRdb on the immunoSEQ multiplex PCR reads, gives a single entry per CDR3 protein. The sample carries under 200,000 distinct CDR3 sequences, under 95% recorded once. The specimen sequenced was CD4+ T cells from PBMCs. The receptors shown here come from a human donor with Susac syndrome.

The chain employs TRBV3-1 and TRBJ1-2; no reliable D call. The CDR3 runs 16 residues. CDR1 is LGHDT, CDR2 YNNKEL, per germline (reference sequence). The V end was cut by 5 bases, the J end by 2 bases, with 18 bases between. The CDR3 here is CASSRLDRADNYGYTF. As DNA, the CDR3 is TGTGCCAGCAGCAGACTTGACCGAGCAGACAACTATGGCTACACCTTC.

The chain has TRBV5-1 and TRBJ1-1; 9 positions agree with TRBD1. There are 16 residues in the CDR3. In germline, CDR1 is SGHRS, CDR2 YFSETQ. The J segment lost 10 bases and the V segment lost 0 bases, leaving 13 bases of the junction unmatched. The CDR3 DNA is TGCGCCAGCAGCTTGGCTGCGAACTGGGGACAGGGAAGAGCTTTCTTT. Its protein product is CASSLAANWGQGRAFF.

The genes are TRBV4-1 and TRBJ2-5; tentatively, D is TRBD1 or TRBD2 (5 bases each). The V gene's germline CDR1 is MGHRA and CDR2 YSYEKL. Trimming removed 2 bases at V and 5 bases at J, with 15 bases between. The CDR3 is 15 residues long. The CDR3 nucleotides read TGCGCCAGCAGCCAACCAGGGACCTCCACGGAGACCCAGTACTTC. Its translation is CASSQPGTSTETQYF.

The chain joins TRBV3-1 to TRBJ1-2; the D is unclear. Germline values: CDR1 LGHDT, CDR2 YNNKEL (reference sequence). V was trimmed by 1 base and J by 9 bases, leaving 12 bases between them. The length of the CDR3 is 13 residues. The CDR3 sequence: CASSQVSGGSYTF. CDR3 DNA sequence: TGTGCCAGCAGCCAAGTAAGTGGCGGGAGCTACACCTTC.

This chain connects TRBV20-1 to TRBJ1-4; D is undetermined. V gave up 0 bases and J gave up 6 bases, with 11 bases separating them. The CDR3 is 14 amino acids. Germline CDR1 and CDR2: DFQATT and SNEGSKA (reference sequence). The CDR3 sequence is CSARDARADEKLFF. CDR3 coding DNA: TGCAGTGCTAGAGATGCGCGGGCCGATGAAAAACTGTTTTTT.

The V gene is TRBV18, the J gene TRBJ1-1; unclear D gene. The CDR3 sequence is 15 residues long. CDR1 is KGHSH and CDR2 is LQKENI in the germline V gene. Trimming took 2 bases from V and 4 from J, leaving 14 bases between them. CDR3 protein: CASSPDRGAVTEAFF. The CDR3 DNA is TGTGCCAGCTCACCAGACCGAGGCGCGGTCACTGAAGCTTTCTTT.

The chain employs TRBV5-1 and TRBJ2-7, with TRBD2 matching over 15 bases. The CDR3 has 18 residues. V lost 4 bases to trimming and J lost 0 bases; unmatched junction nucleotides: 8. Per the germline V gene, CDR1 is SGHRS and CDR2 is YFSETQ. DNA for the CDR3: TGCGCCAGCAGCCCGCAGGGACTAGCGGGGGGCTCCTCCTACGAGCAGTACTTC. Translation: CASSPQGLAGGSSYEQYF.

This chain uses TRBV7-9 with TRBJ2-7, with a tentative D call TRBD2 (6 bases). V lost 4 bases and J lost 7, with 11 bases in between. In germline, CDR1 is SEHNR, CDR2 FQNEAQ (reference sequence). The CDR3 totals 12 residues. The CDR3 reads CASSSPGREQYF. CDR3 in DNA: TGTGCCAGCAGCTCTCCGGGGAGGGAGCAGTACTTC.

In this sample, this clonotype turned up once. The J gene is TRBJ1-4, the V gene TRBV10-3, with a weak D call TRBD1 (6 bases). Trimming cost V 6 bases and J 5 bases, with 7 bases left between them. Germline-derived CDR1 and CDR2 are ENHRY and SYGVKD. This CDR3 has 12 residues. CDR3 region: CAIRGGNEKLFF. As DNA, the CDR3 is TGTGCCATCAGAGGGGGAAATGAAAAACTGTTTTTT.

The rearrangement links TRBV12-3 or TRBV12-4 to TRBJ2-5; 9 bases agree with TRBD2. V was pared by 6 bases and J by 4 bases, with 9 bases of the junction left unmatched. This CDR3 contains 15 residues. CDR3 DNA: TGTGCCAGCAGCGGACGGGGCGGGGGGGTAGAGACCCAGTACTTC. Translated, it gives CASSGRGGGVETQYF.

In this sample, this clonotype turned up once. The genes are TRBV12-3 or TRBV12-4 and TRBJ2-2; D call uncertain. V shed 5 bases and J shed 1 base, with 14 bases lying between them. This CDR3 spans 16 amino acids. This chain's CDR3 is CASSRSGPLNTGELFF. For the CDR3, the DNA is TGTGCCAGCAGTCGGTCCGGTCCTTTGAACACCGGGGAGCTGTTTTTT.

V and J are TRBV6-5 and TRBJ1-5; no reliable D call. V was pared by 5 bases and J by 10 bases, with 15 bases between. Germline values: CDR1 MNHEY, CDR2 SVGAGI. The CDR3 spans 13 residues. The CDR3 is CASSTETGRPQHF. The CDR3, as DNA: TGTGCCAGCAGTACCGAGACTGGGCGACCCCAGCATTTT.

The J gene is TRBJ2-2, the V gene TRBV30; a weak D match, TRBD2 (5 bases). The CDR3 totals 15 residues. Trimming cost V 1 base and J 6 bases, with 15 bases left between them. The germline V gene encodes CDR1 GTSNPN and CDR2 SVGIG (reference sequence). The CDR3 spells CAWSAKPMRAGELFF. The CDR3 DNA follows: TGTGCCTGGAGTGCCAAACCCATGAGGGCCGGGGAGCTGTTTTTT.

The rearrangement joins TRBV20-1 to TRBJ2-4; D is unclear. Looked up from germline, CDR1 is DFQATT and CDR2 is SNEGSKA (reference sequence). CDR3 size: 14 residues. V lost 6 bases and J 6 bases, leaving 18 bases between the germline ends. The CDR3 DNA sequence: TGCAGTGCCGGAAACCCGGGCGTCGGAAACATTCAGTACTTC. Translating it yields CSAGNPGVGNIQYF.

The chain employs TRBV6-1 and TRBJ2-5; 7 bases fit TRBD1. J gave up 2 bases and V 6 bases, and 18 bases lay outside the gene matches. The CDR3 spans 18 residues. The germline CDR1 and CDR2 sequences are MNHNS and SASEGT. The CDR3 reads CASRGRTGQDAEQETQYF. The CDR3 region has the DNA TGTGCCAGCAGGGGAAGGACAGGACAGGACGCCGAACAAGAGACCCAGTACTTC.

The chain carries TRBV20-1 and TRBJ1-1; 8 bases match TRBD1. The germline V gene encodes CDR1 DFQATT and CDR2 SNEGSKA (reference sequence). Trimming at V came to 2 bases and at J to 4 bases, leaving 3 bases not matched to a gene. The CDR3 runs 13 residues. CDR3 protein: CSARLQGGTEAFF. CDR3 nucleotide sequence: TGCAGTGCTAGACTACAGGGGGGCACTGAAGCTTTCTTT.

The V and J genes are TRBV6-2 or TRBV6-3 and TRBJ1-5; the D is unclear. The germline CDR1 and CDR2 sequences are MNHEY and SVGEGT. This CDR3 spans 13 amino acids. The V end lost 4 bases, the J end lost 7 bases, and 11 bases lay between the germline ends. The CDR3 coding sequence is TGTGCCAGCAGTTCCGGGGTTCGACAGCCCCAGCATTTT. It codes for CASSSGVRQPQHF.

The chain employs TRBV30 and TRBJ2-5, with D possibly being TRBD2 (5 bases). The germline V gene has CDR1 GTSNPN and CDR2 SVGIG (reference sequence). This CDR3 spans 12 amino acids. Trimming removed 4 bases at V and 2 bases at J, with 8 bases between. Here the CDR3 reads CAWTRVQETQYF. In nucleotides, the CDR3 is TGTGCCTGGACGCGGGTACAAGAGACCCAGTACTTC.

The genes are TRBV5-1 and TRBJ1-6, with no clear D. The ends were cut back, 0 bases at V and 1 base at J, with 5 bases in the middle. Per the germline V gene, CDR1 is SGHRS and CDR2 is YFSETQ. There are 15 residues in the CDR3. This CDR3 reads CASSLVQSYNSPLHF. CDR3 DNA sequence: TGCGCCAGCAGCTTGGTGCAGTCCTATAATTCACCCCTCCACTTT.

The gene calls are TRBV12-3 or TRBV12-4 and TRBJ2-6, with D perhaps TRBD1 (6 bases). CDR3 length: 15 residues. The V and J ends lost 6 bases and 1 base respectively, with 10 bases between them. In DNA form, the CDR3 reads TGTGCCAGCAGGATACAGGGTTCTGGGGCCAACGTCCTGACTTTC. Its translation is CASRIQGSGANVLTF.

V and J are TRBV12-3 or TRBV12-4 and TRBJ2-3; perhaps TRBD2 as D (7 bases). The CDR3 has 15 amino acids. V shed 2 bases and J shed 1 base, with 10 bases lying between them. The CDR3 nucleotides read TGTGCCAGCAGTTTACGGGGGGCGGGCACAGATACGCAGTATTTT. It specifies CASSLRGAGTDTQYF.

This clonotype was recorded only once. This chain joins TRBV3-1 and TRBJ2-1; TRBD2 is a possible D gene (5 bases). The V end lost 6 bases, the J end lost 7 bases, and 13 bases lay between the germline ends. This CDR3 has 13 residues. The V gene's germline CDR1 is LGHDT and CDR2 YNNKEL (reference sequence). The CDR3 region is CASSHSRGNEQFF. The CDR3 nucleotides are TGTGCCAGCAGTCATAGTCGGGGTAATGAGCAGTTCTTC.

The V call is TRBV6-5, the J call TRBJ1-5; TRBD1 aligns across 7 bases. V was clipped by 5 bases and J by 6 bases; unmatched bases: 4. The CDR3 contains 13 residues. CDR1 and CDR2 from the germline V gene are MNHEY and SVGAGI. The CDR3 nucleotides are TGTGCCAGCAGTGACAGGGAGGGTCAGCCCCAGCATTTT. Protein product: CASSDREGQPQHF.

The chain couples TRBV2 to TRBJ2-7; maybe TRBD2 (5 bases). The V gene lost 4 bases and the J gene lost 0 bases, with 13 bases spanning the gap. In germline, CDR1 is SNHLY, CDR2 FYNNEI. This CDR3 has 15 amino acids. The CDR3 coding sequence is TGTGCCAGCAGTGGTCGAGCGGTACACTCCTACGAGCAGTACTTC. Its translation is CASSGRAVHSYEQYF.

The V and J genes are TRBV25-1 and TRBJ2-3, with a possible D match to TRBD2 (7 bases). With 3 bases removed from V and 1 base from J, the gap between germline ends came to 17 bases. The germline gives CDR1 MGHDK, CDR2 SYGVNS. This CDR3 contains 17 residues. The CDR3 DNA is TGTGCCAGCAGTGAGGATCAACGGGGGGCCGGCACAGATACGCAGTATTTT. Protein product: CASSEDQRGAGTDTQYF.

The chain uses TRBV2 and TRBJ2-5; D is uncertain. Germline assignment: CDR1 SNHLY and CDR2 FYNNEI. The CDR3 consists of 13 residues. The V end was cut by 4 bases, the J end by 5 bases, with 11 bases between. CDR3 coding DNA: TGTGCCAGCAGTGTCGAGCCGCGGGAGACCCAGTACTTC. It codes for CASSVEPRETQYF.

The V call is TRBV20-1, the J call TRBJ1-5; 8 nucleotides align to TRBD1. The J segment lost 6 bases and the V segment lost 4 bases, leaving 5 bases of the junction unmatched. The CDR3 is 13 residues long. CDR1 DFQATT and CDR2 SNEGSKA come from the germline V gene (reference sequence). The CDR3 region is CSATDRVGQPQHF. In nucleotides, the CDR3 is TGCAGTGCTACGGACAGGGTAGGTCAGCCCCAGCATTTT.